Below are 26 T cell receptor beta chains sequenced from a single sample in a study of blood T cell repertoires in COVID-19. Only in-frame clones appear in the TCRdb table, and some are missing; sequencing was by immunoSEQ multiplex PCR. The sample comprises hundreds of thousands of clones, roughly three quarters of which are singletons, and 4% rests with the top ten. The specimen was peripheral blood. Source of these receptors: a woman aged 40 to 50 with active or convalescent COVID-19.

The chain employs TRBV7-2 and TRBJ2-7; tentative D call: TRBD1 (6 bases). Trimming left V 5 bases short and J 0 bases short, with 14 bases between. In germline, CDR1 is SGHTA, CDR2 FQGNSA. The CDR3 is 15 amino acids. In DNA, the CDR3 is TGTGCCAGCAGCGTAATCAGGGGTTCCTCCTACGAGCAGTACTTC. As protein: CASSVIRGSSYEQYF.

This clone was counted between two and nine times. The V and J genes are TRBV28 and TRBJ1-2; 9 nucleotides agree with TRBD1. CDR3 size: 14 residues. Germline trimming cut 5 bases from V and 8 bases from J; bases unmatched to any gene: 9. Germline V CDR1 and CDR2: MDHEN, SYDVKM. The CDR3 DNA reads as TGTGCCAGCAGTATGGGACAGGGAGTGGGCGGCTACACCTTC. This sequence encodes CASSMGQGVGGYTF.

The gene calls are TRBV5-3 and TRBJ1-1, with TRBD1 identical over 10 bases. TRBV5-3 is flagged as an ORF with uncertain function. The CDR3 totals 18 residues. V was clipped by 0 bases and J by 1 base; unmatched bases: 9. CDR3: CARSLGQGASLRNTEAFF. In DNA form, the CDR3 reads TGTGCCAGAAGCTTGGGACAGGGGGCTTCCCTTAGGAACACTGAAGCTTTCTTT.

This chain uses TRBV2 with TRBJ1-1; 7 bases are shared with TRBD1. V was pared by 6 bases and J by 5 bases, with 6 bases of the junction left unmatched. CDR1 is SNHLY, CDR2 FYNNEI, per germline. The CDR3 extends over 13 amino acids. The chain's CDR3 is CASSRPGGTEAFF. As DNA, the CDR3 is TGTGCCAGCAGCCGACCAGGGGGGACTGAAGCTTTCTTT.

This clone was observed a few times. The chain employs TRBV9 and TRBJ1-3; D gene unclear. Germline V CDR1 and CDR2: SGDLS, YYNGEE. CDR3 length: 14 residues. The V and J ends lost 3 bases and 8 bases respectively, with 15 bases between them. CDR3 sequence (DNA): TGTGCCAGCAGCGACCTATCACGGGGAGACACCATATATTTT. Its protein product is CASSDLSRGDTIYF.

The chain links TRBV7-2 to TRBJ1-3, with a tentative D call TRBD1 (5 bases). Germline V gene sequence: CDR1 SGHTA, CDR2 FQGNSA. The germline V and J ends were trimmed by 11 bases and 0 bases, with 14 bases remaining between them. The CDR3 totals 14 residues. CDR3 in DNA: TGTGCCTCCGGACACCCATACTCTGGAAACACCATATATTTT. This translates into CASGHPYSGNTIYF.

This chain links TRBV10-2 with TRBJ1-1; D is perhaps TRBD1 (6 bases). V lost 2 bases, J lost 3 bases, and 13 bases lay in between. This CDR3 has 15 amino acids. Germline V CDR1 and CDR2: WSHSY, SAAADI. For the CDR3, the DNA is TGCGCCAGCAGTGAGGGACAGTGGGAGCACACTGAAGCTTTCTTT. Amino acids: CASSEGQWEHTEAFF.

This clone was counted between two and nine times. This rearrangement joins TRBV12-3 or TRBV12-4 to TRBJ2-3; tentatively, D is TRBD1 (5 bases). V was pared by 6 bases and J by 4 bases, with 11 bases between. The CDR3 extends over 13 amino acids. CDR3 in amino acids: CASRRQPSDTQYF. CDR3 sequence (DNA): TGTGCCAGCAGGAGACAGCCTTCAGATACGCAGTATTTT.

The rearrangement uses TRBV12-3 or TRBV12-4 and TRBJ1-2; D unresolved. V was pared by 8 bases and J by 8 bases, with 18 bases between. The CDR3 has 13 amino acids. CDR3 residues: CASSTWEGRGYTF. Here the CDR3 DNA reads TGTGCCAGCTCCACCTGGGAGGGCCGAGGCTACACCTTC.

The genes are TRBV4-2 and TRBJ2-2, with 8 bases fitting TRBD2. J gave up 2 bases and V 1 base, and 6 bases lay outside the gene matches. The CDR3 loop spans 17 amino acids. The V gene's germline CDR1 is LGHNA and CDR2 YNFKEQ. CDR3 sequence reads: CASSQGGRGGNTGELFF. Written as DNA, the CDR3 is TGTGCCAGCAGCCAAGGTGGACGGGGGGGTAACACCGGGGAGCTGTTTTTT.

V is TRBV7-8 and J is TRBJ2-5; perhaps TRBD1 as D (7 bases). Trimming removed 1 base from V and 5 bases from J, with 11 bases in between. The germline gives CDR1 SGHVS, CDR2 FQNEAQ. The CDR3 is 14 amino acids. The CDR3 DNA reads as TGTGCCAGCAGCTTAGTCAGGGGGGTGGAGACCCAGTACTTC. This encodes CASSLVRGVETQYF.

The chain uses TRBV6-4 and TRBJ1-1; 9 bases fit TRBD1. Germline CDR1 MRHNA, CDR2 SNTAGT. V shed 9 bases, J shed 3 bases, and the junction held 8 bases outside the gene matches. The CDR3 length is 14 residues. This CDR3 is CARDRDRDDTEAFF. CDR3 sequence (DNA): TGTGCCAGAGACCGGGACAGGGATGACACTGAAGCTTTCTTT.

This chain joins TRBV25-1 and TRBJ1-2; D is uncertain. CDR3 length: 14 amino acids. V was trimmed by 6 bases and J by 2 bases, leaving 13 bases between them. CDR1 and CDR2 from the germline V gene are MGHDK and SYGVNS. The CDR3 protein is CASSRSVPNYGYTF. CDR3 coding DNA: TGTGCCAGCAGCCGGTCCGTACCGAACTATGGCTACACCTTC.

The chain is built from TRBV28 and TRBJ1-1; D is ambiguous. The CDR3 is 13 amino acids. Germline assignment: CDR1 MDHEN and CDR2 SYDVKM. V was trimmed by 7 bases and J by 3 bases, leaving 12 bases between them. CDR3 amino acids: CASTPWGDTEAFF. CDR3 DNA: TGTGCCAGCACCCCATGGGGAGACACTGAAGCTTTCTTT.

This chain links TRBV5-1 with TRBJ2-3, with D tentatively TRBD2 (7 bases). V shed 6 bases and J shed 4 bases, with 18 bases lying between them. The CDR3 is made up of 15 amino acids. In germline, CDR1 is SGHRS, CDR2 YFSETQ. The CDR3 reads CASTLGGRDPDTQYF. For the CDR3, the DNA is TGCGCCAGCACCCTCGGGGGGCGGGACCCAGATACGCAGTATTTT.

Of note for this clone: The junction departs from the called germline gene at one end, perhaps through a read error. This chain links TRBV19 with TRBJ1-2, with TRBD1 as a possible D gene (5 bases). Per germline, CDR1 LNHDA and CDR2 SQIVND (reference sequence). This CDR3 is built from 8 residues. CDR3 sequence: CANWGHSF. The CDR3 DNA reads as TGTGCCAATTGGGGCCATTCTTTC.

This chain uses TRBV30 with TRBJ2-3; D gene uncertain. Looked up from germline, CDR1 is GTSNPN and CDR2 is SVGIG (reference sequence). The CDR3 sequence is 14 residues long. Trimming took 2 bases from V and 1 from J, leaving 10 bases between them. CDR3 DNA: TGTGCCTGGAGTACCTTGAGAGGCACAGATACGCAGTATTTT. Its translation is CAWSTLRGTDTQYF.

This clone has just a few counts. The J gene is TRBJ2-1, the V gene TRBV5-1; TRBD2 agrees at 13 bases. Trimming took 1 base from V and 0 from J; bases not matched to a gene: 7. Germline CDR1 SGHRS, CDR2 YFSETQ. The CDR3 contains 19 residues. The chain's CDR3 is CASSLRLAGGGTSYNEQFF. The CDR3 region has the DNA TGCGCCAGCAGCTTGCGACTAGCGGGGGGCGGAACCTCCTACAATGAGCAGTTCTTC.

The chain employs TRBV2 and TRBJ1-1, with 8 nucleotides matching TRBD1. CDR1 is SNHLY and CDR2 is FYNNEI in the germline V gene. The junction had 7 bases not matched to a gene; V was cut back by 7 bases and J by 6 bases. This CDR3 has 13 amino acids. For the CDR3, the DNA is TGTGCCAGCAAAGACAGGGGAAGCTCTGAAGCTTTCTTT. Translated: CASKDRGSSEAFF.

In this sample, this clone turned up a few times. This chain uses TRBV2 with TRBJ2-3, with a possible D match to TRBD2 (6 bases). V lost 5 bases and J 11 bases, leaving 11 bases between the germline ends. CDR1 is SNHLY, CDR2 FYNNEI, per germline. The CDR3 extends over 11 amino acids. Written as DNA, the CDR3 is TGTGCCAGCAGTTATGCCGGGAGGCAGTATTTT. Residues: CASSYAGRQYF.

The gene calls are TRBV2 and TRBJ1-1, with 9 bases fitting TRBD1. The junction had 6 bases not matched to a gene; V was cut back by 6 bases and J by 1 base. Germline V CDR1 and CDR2: SNHLY, FYNNEI. CDR3 size: 15 residues. The CDR3 coding sequence is TGTGCCAGCAGACGGACAGGGGTCAGGAACACTGAAGCTTTCTTT. Translating it yields CASRRTGVRNTEAFF.

This chain joins TRBV7-8 and TRBJ2-1; D possibly corresponds to TRBD2 (6 bases). CDR1 is SGHVS and CDR2 is FQNEAQ in the germline V gene. With 4 bases removed from V and 1 base from J, the gap between germline ends came to 17 bases. The CDR3 is 17 amino acids. The CDR3, as DNA: TGTGCCAGCAGCTGGTACGGAGGGAGTGGTTCCTACAATGAGCAGTTCTTC. Translated: CASSWYGGSGSYNEQFF. Full variable domain (rest looked up from reference TRBV7-8 and TRBJ2-1): GAGVSQSPRYKVAKRGQDVALRCDPISGHVSLFWYQQALGQGPEFLTYFQNEAQLDKSGLPSDRFFAERPEGSVSTLKIQRTQQEDSAVYLCASSWYGGSGSYNEQFFGPGTRLTVL.

This clone has a single count. This sequence joins TRBV5-4 and TRBJ1-2; 7 bases map to TRBD1. The trim removed 0 bases at V and 3 bases at J, leaving 2 bases unmatched. The CDR3 extends over 14 amino acids. Germline V gene lookup returns CDR1 SGHNT and CDR2 YYREEE (reference sequence). Written as DNA, the CDR3 is TGTGCCAGCAGCTTGGACAGGGGTGACTATGGCTACACCTTC. Translating gives CASSLDRGDYGYTF.

The chain employs TRBV29-1 and TRBJ1-3; no firm D call. V was clipped by 4 bases and J by 0 bases, with 13 bases between them. The CDR3 contains 15 residues. Germline lookup yields CDR1 SQVTM and CDR2 ANQGSEA. CDR3 in DNA: TGCAGCGTTGCCCTAGGATCCAGCTCTGGAAACACCATATATTTT. It specifies CSVALGSSSGNTIYF.

This rearrangement joins TRBV7-9 to TRBJ1-1, with 8 bases aligning to TRBD1. Trimming took 4 bases from V and 3 from J; bases not matched to a gene: 10. Germline CDR1 is SEHNR and CDR2 is FQNEAQ (reference sequence). CDR3 length: 16 residues. CDR3 loop: CASSSPPTGAHTEAFF. CDR3 DNA: TGTGCCAGCAGCTCCCCTCCGACAGGGGCCCACACTGAAGCTTTCTTT.

The chain employs TRBV5-5 and TRBJ1-2; no definite D call. The V end lost 1 base, the J end lost 4 bases, and 11 bases lay between the germline ends. Looked up from germline, CDR1 is SGHKS and CDR2 is YYEKEE (reference sequence). This CDR3 has 14 residues. CDR3 in DNA: TGTGCCAGCAGCTTGCAGGTTTCGGCCTATGGCTACACCTTC. Its translation is CASSLQVSAYGYTF. Filled out from reference TRBV5-5 and TRBJ1-2, the complete variable domain reads DAGVTQSPTHLIKTRGQQVTLRCSPISGHKSVSWYQQVLGQGPQFIFQYYEKEERGRGNFPDRFSARQFPNYSSELNVNALLLGDSALYLCASSLQVSAYGYTFGSGTRLTVV.